Below, 10 T cell receptor beta chains from the same sample are listed, as sequenced in a study of Tregs in tolerant kidney transplant recipients. The table came from immunoSEQ multiplex PCR; TCRdb's copy has only in-frame clones and leaves some out. The table includes approximately 260,000 clones, 84% detected once. The sequenced material came from CD4+ T cells from blood. Every receptor here comes from a human donor in good health.

This clone has a single count. The chain links TRBV5-1 to TRBJ1-4; 11 bases fit TRBD1. CDR1 and CDR2 from the germline V gene are SGHRS and YFSETQ. The ends lost 4 bases at V and 7 bases at J; junction bases unmatched: 9. CDR3 length: 16 residues. The CDR3 sequence is CASSPGVDRGLEKLFF. CDR3 nucleotide sequence: TGCGCCAGCAGCCCGGGGGTGGACAGGGGGCTTGAAAAACTGTTTTTT.

This clone was counted between two and nine times. V gene TRBV6-1 combines with J gene TRBJ2-7; 8 bases match TRBD2. Germline assignment: CDR1 MNHNS and CDR2 SASEGT. The J segment lost 3 bases and the V segment lost 6 bases, leaving 10 bases of the junction unmatched. The CDR3 totals 15 residues. Here the CDR3 DNA reads TGTGCCAGCAGGCAGTATTTAGCGGGACTCTACGAGCAGTACTTC. This translates into CASRQYLAGLYEQYF.

This sequence joins TRBV6-1 and TRBJ2-1; possibly TRBD1 or TRBD2 for D (5 bases each). V lost 7 bases and J 0 bases, leaving 13 bases between the germline ends. Germline CDR1 reads MNHNS; CDR2 reads SASEGT. This CDR3 is 15 amino acids long. Here the CDR3 DNA reads TGTGCCAGCATCTTGGGGGAGCGCTCCTACAATGAGCAGTTCTTC. Translated, it gives CASILGERSYNEQFF.

The chain links TRBV18 to TRBJ2-7; 8 positions match TRBD1. The V gene's germline CDR1 is KGHSH and CDR2 LQKENI. The CDR3 loop spans 15 amino acids. Trimming took 2 bases from V and 4 from J; bases not matched to a gene: 7. The CDR3 protein is CASSPIPGGEYEQYF. In DNA, the CDR3 is TGTGCCAGCTCACCAATACCAGGGGGCGAATACGAGCAGTACTTC.

The chain couples TRBV7-9 to TRBJ2-1, with unresolved D. Per germline, CDR1 SEHNR and CDR2 FQNEAQ (reference sequence). Deletions cut 3 bases from V and 6 bases from J, with 12 bases between. The CDR3 runs to 14 residues. The CDR3 DNA reads as TGTGCCAGCAGCTTCAGTGGCCAGGCCAATGAGCAGTTCTTC. It is translated as CASSFSGQANEQFF.

The chain has TRBV7-9 and TRBJ2-5; the D is unclear. Trimming left V 3 bases short and J 8 bases short, with 13 bases between. Germline CDR1 is SEHNR and CDR2 is FQNEAQ (reference sequence). The CDR3 is made up of 13 amino acids. DNA of the CDR3: TGTGCCAGCAGCTTGGAGACGACTTTTACCCAGTACTTC. It encodes CASSLETTFTQYF.

The rearrangement uses TRBV12-5 and TRBJ1-1; tentative D call: TRBD1 (5 bases). V gave up 5 bases and J gave up 7 bases, with 14 bases separating them. The V gene's germline CDR1 is LGHNT and CDR2 FRNRAP. This CDR3 region has 13 residues. CDR3 protein: CASGLRDGVEAFF. CDR3 bases: TGTGCTAGTGGTCTCAGGGACGGCGTTGAAGCTTTCTTT.

The chain links TRBV5-1 to TRBJ1-1; D is unclear. In germline, CDR1 is SGHRS, CDR2 YFSETQ. This CDR3 has 16 amino acids. Deletions cut 1 base from V and 1 base from J, with 14 bases between. CDR3 sequence (DNA): TGCGCCAGCAGCTTGTCGGCGGGGTTGGGGAACACTGAAGCTTTCTTT. Translating gives CASSLSAGLGNTEAFF. Variable domain in full (rest from reference TRBV5-1 and TRBJ1-1): KAGVTQTPRYLIKTRGQQVTLSCSPISGHRSVSWYQQTPGQGLQFLFEYFSETQRNKGNFPGRFSGRQFSNSRSEMNVSTLELGDSALYLCASSLSAGLGNTEAFFGQGTRLTVV.

The V call is TRBV19, the J call TRBJ2-7; possible D gene TRBD1, 6 bases. The CDR3 is 13 amino acids. Germline lookup yields CDR1 LNHDA and CDR2 SQIVND (reference sequence). Deletions cut 5 bases from V and 5 bases from J, with 13 bases between. Written as DNA, the CDR3 is TGTGCCAGTAGTGCCGGGACACCCGACGAGCAGTACTTC. It translates to CASSAGTPDEQYF.

The chain is built from TRBV19 and TRBJ1-2; possible D gene TRBD1, 6 bases. This CDR3 is built from 14 residues. Germline V gene lookup returns CDR1 LNHDA and CDR2 SQIVND (reference sequence). Trimming cost V 7 bases and J 5 bases, with 17 bases left between them. CDR3 region: CASTIKGGAYGYTF. The CDR3, as DNA: TGTGCCAGTACCATTAAGGGGGGGGCGTATGGCTACACCTTC.